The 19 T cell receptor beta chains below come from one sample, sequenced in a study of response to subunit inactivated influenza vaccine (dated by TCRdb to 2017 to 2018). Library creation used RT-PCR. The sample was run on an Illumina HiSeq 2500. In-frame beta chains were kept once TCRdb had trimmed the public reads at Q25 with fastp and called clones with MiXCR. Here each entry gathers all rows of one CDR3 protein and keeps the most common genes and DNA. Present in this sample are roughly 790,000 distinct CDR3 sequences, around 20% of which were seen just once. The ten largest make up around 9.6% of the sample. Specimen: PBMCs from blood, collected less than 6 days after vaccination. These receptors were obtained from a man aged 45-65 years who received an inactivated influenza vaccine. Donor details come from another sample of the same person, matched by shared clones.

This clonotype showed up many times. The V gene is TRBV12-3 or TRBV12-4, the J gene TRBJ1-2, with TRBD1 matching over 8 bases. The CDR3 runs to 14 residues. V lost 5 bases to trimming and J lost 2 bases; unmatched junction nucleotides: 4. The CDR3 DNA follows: TGTGCCAGCAGTATGACAGGGGTCAACTATGGCTACACCTTC. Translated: CASSMTGVNYGYTF.

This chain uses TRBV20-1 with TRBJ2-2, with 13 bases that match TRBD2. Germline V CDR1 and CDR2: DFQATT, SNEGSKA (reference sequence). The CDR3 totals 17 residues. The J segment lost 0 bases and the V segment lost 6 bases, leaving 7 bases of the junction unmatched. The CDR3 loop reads CSAKRLAGGANTGELFF. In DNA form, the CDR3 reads TGCAGTGCCAAAAGACTAGCGGGGGGCGCGAACACCGGGGAGCTGTTTTTT.

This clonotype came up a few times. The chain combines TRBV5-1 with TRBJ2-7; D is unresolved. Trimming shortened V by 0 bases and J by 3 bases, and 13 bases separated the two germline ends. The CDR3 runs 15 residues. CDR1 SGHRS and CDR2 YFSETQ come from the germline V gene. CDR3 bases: TGCGCCAGCAGCTTGGGTCAGGTCGCCGTCTACGAGCAGTACTTC. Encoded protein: CASSLGQVAVYEQYF.

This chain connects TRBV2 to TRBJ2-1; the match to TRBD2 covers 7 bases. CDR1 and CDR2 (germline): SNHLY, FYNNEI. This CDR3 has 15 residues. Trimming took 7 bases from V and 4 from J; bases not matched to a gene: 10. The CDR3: CASTALADSYNEQFF. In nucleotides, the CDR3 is TGTGCCAGCACCGCTCTAGCGGACTCTTACAATGAGCAGTTCTTC.

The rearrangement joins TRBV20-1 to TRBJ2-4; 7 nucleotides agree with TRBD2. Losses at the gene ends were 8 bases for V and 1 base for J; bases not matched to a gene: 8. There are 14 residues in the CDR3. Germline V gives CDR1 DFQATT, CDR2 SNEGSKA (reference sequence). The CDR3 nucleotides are TGCAGTACATCGTGGGGGGGGGCCAAAAACATTCAGTACTTC. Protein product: CSTSWGGAKNIQYF.

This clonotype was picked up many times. The CDR3 nucleotides read TGCAGCGTTGAAGGGTCAGCGGGAGGACTCAATGAGCAGTTCTTC. It encodes CSVEGSAGGLNEQFF. V gene TRBV29-1 combines with J gene TRBJ2-1, with TRBD2 identical over 9 bases. CDR3 length: 15 amino acids. Germline V gives CDR1 SQVTM, CDR2 ANQGSEA. V gave up 1 base and J gave up 6 bases; unmatched junction bases: 7.

The CDR3 DNA reads TGTGCCAGCAGTGCTACGCCGGTGGGCGAGCAGTACTTC. This gives the protein CASSATPVGEQYF. The rearrangement uses TRBV6-2 or TRBV6-3 and TRBJ2-7; D remains unclear. Trimming took off 5 bases at V and 6 bases at J, with 14 bases between the two ends. Germline CDR1 is MNHEY and CDR2 is SVGEGT. The CDR3 runs 13 residues.

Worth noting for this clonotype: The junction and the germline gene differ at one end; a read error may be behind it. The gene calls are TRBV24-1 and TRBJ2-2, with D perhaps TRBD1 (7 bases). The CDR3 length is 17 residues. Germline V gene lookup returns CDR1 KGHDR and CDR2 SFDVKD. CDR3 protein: CVTSDLWAGGRSGELFF. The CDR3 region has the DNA TGTGTCACCAGTGATTTGTGGGCAGGGGGGAGATCCGGGGAGCTGTTTTTT.

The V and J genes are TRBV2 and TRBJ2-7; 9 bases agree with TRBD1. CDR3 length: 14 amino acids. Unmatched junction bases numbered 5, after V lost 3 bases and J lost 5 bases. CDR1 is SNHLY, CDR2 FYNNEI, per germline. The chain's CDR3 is CASSDGQGYDEQYF. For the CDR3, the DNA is TGTGCCAGCAGTGATGGACAGGGGTACGACGAGCAGTACTTC.

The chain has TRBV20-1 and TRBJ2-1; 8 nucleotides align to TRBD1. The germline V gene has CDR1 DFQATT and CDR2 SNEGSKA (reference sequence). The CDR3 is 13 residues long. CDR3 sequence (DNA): TGCAGAGCAGGACAGGGACTCTACAATGAGCAGTTCTTC. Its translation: CRAGQGLYNEQFF.

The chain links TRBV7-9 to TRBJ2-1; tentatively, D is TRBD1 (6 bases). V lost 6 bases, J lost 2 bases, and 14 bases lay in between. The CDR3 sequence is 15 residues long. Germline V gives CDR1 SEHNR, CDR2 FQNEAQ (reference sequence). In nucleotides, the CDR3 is TGTGCCAGCAGTATTAGACAGGCCACCTACAATGAGCAGTTCTTC. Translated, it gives CASSIRQATYNEQFF.

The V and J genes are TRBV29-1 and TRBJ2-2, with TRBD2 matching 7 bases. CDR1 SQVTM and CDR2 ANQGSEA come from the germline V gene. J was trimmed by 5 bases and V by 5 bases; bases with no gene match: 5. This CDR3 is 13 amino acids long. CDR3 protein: CSVSGGVTGELFF. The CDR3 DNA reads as TGCAGCGTTAGTGGGGGGGTTACCGGGGAGCTGTTTTTT.

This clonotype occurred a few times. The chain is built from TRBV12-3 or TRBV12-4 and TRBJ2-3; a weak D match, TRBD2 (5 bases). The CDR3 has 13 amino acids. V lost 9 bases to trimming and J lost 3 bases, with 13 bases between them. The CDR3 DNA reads TGTGCCAGTGCTCCCTCGGGGACAGATACGCAGTATTTT. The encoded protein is CASAPSGTDTQYF.

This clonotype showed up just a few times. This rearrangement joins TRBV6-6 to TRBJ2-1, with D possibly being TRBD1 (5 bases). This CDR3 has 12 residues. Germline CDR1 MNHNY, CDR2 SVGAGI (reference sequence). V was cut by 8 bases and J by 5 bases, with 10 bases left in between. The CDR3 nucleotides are TGTGCCAGCGCAGGGTCCCACAATGAGCAGTTCTTC. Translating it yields CASAGSHNEQFF.

The DNA for the CDR3 is TGTGCCAGCAGCCCCATCAAAGGGGGGACACACCCAAGAAAGAACACTGAAGCTTTCTTT. Protein: CASSPIKGGTHPRKNTEAFF. V gene TRBV4-2 combines with J gene TRBJ1-1; TRBD1 might be the D (6 bases). There are 20 residues in the CDR3. V lost 4 bases to trimming and J lost 1 base, with 28 bases between them. Germline V gene data show CDR1 as LGHNA and CDR2 as YNFKEQ.

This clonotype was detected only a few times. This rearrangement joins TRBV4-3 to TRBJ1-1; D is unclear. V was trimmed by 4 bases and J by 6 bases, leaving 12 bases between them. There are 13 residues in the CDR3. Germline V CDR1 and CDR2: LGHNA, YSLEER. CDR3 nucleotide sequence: TGCGCCAGCAGCCGCGATCCGGGGTCTGAAGCTTTCTTT. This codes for CASSRDPGSEAFF.

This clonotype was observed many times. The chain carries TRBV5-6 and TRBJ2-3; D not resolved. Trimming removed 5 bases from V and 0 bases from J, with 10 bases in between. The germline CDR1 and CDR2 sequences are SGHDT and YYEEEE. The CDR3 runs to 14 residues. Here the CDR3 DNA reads TGTGCCAGCAGTAGGACGGCTAGCACAGATACGCAGTATTTT. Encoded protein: CASSRTASTDTQYF.

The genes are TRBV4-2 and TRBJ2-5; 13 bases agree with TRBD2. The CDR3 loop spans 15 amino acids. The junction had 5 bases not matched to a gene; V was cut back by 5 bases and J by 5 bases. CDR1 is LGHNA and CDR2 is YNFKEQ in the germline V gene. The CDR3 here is CASSSQTSGGETQYF. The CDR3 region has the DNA TGTGCCAGCAGCTCCCAGACTAGCGGGGGGGAGACCCAGTACTTC.

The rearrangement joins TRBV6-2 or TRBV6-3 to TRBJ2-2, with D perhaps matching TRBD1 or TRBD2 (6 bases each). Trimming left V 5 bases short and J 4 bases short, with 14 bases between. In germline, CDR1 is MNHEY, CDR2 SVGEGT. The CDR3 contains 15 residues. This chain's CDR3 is CASSNREAPTGELFF. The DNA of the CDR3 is TGTGCCAGCAGTAACAGGGAGGCGCCCACCGGGGAGCTGTTTTTT.